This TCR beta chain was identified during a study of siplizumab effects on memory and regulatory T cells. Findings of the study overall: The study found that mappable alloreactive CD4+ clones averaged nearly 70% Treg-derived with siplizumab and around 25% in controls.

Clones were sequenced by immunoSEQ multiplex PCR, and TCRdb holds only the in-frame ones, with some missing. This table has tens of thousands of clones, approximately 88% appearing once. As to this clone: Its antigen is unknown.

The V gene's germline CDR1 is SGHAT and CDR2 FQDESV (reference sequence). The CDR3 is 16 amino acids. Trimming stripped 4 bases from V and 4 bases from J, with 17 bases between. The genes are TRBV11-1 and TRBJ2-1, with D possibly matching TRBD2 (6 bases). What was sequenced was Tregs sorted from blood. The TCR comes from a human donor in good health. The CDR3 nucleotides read TGTGCCAGCAGCTCAATAGCGGAAAACACTTACAATGAGCAGTTCTTC. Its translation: CASSSIAENTYNEQFF.